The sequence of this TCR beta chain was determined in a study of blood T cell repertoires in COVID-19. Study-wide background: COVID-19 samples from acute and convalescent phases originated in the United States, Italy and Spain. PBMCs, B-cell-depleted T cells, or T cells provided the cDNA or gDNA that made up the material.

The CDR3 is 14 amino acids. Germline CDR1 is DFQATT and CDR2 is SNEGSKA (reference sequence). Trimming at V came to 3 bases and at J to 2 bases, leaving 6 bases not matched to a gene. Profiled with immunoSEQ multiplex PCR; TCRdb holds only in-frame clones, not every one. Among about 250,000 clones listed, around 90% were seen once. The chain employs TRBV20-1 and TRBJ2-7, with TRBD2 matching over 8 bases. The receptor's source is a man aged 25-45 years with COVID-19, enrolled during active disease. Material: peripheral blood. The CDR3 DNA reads TGCAGTGCTAGTGATGCGGGGGGCCCCTACGAGCAGTACTTC. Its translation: CSASDAGGPYEQYF.